Shown below are 6 T cell receptor beta chains from a single sample sequenced in a study of blood T cell repertoires in COVID-19. Profiling relied on immunoSEQ multiplex PCR, and the TCRdb table lists in-frame clones only, not all of them. Of roughly 670,000 clones in the sample, 70% to 90% were seen once. Sequenced input: peripheral blood. These receptors were collected from a woman under 30 with acute or convalescent COVID-19.

The rearrangement joins TRBV4-3 to TRBJ1-1; 8 nucleotides align to TRBD1. The V segment lost 6 bases and the J segment 7 bases; nucleotides outside the gene matches: 7. Germline CDR1 is LGHNA and CDR2 is YSLEER. CDR3 length: 13 residues. This CDR3 is CASRGRGLVEAFF. DNA of the CDR3: TGCGCCAGCAGAGGCAGGGGGCTGGTTGAAGCTTTCTTT.

The genes are TRBV7-8 and TRBJ1-6; D may be TRBD1 (5 bases). CDR1 SGHVS and CDR2 FQNEAQ come from the germline V gene. CDR3 length: 15 residues. Trimming left V 8 bases short and J 1 base short, with 12 bases between. The CDR3 DNA reads TGTGCCAGCGGCGGCAGGGTATCCTATAATTCACCCCTCCACTTT. Amino acids: CASGGRVSYNSPLHF.

This CDR3 reads CASQLQGRYTF. CDR3 DNA: TGTGCCAGCCAATTACAGGGCAGGTACACCTTC. V is TRBV19 and J is TRBJ1-2; TRBD1 might be the D (6 bases). The germline V gene has CDR1 LNHDA and CDR2 SQIVND (reference sequence). The CDR3 is made up of 11 amino acids. Deletions cut 9 bases from V and 11 bases from J, with 16 bases between. The full variable domain, with the rest looked up from reference TRBV19 and TRBJ1-2, is DGGITQSPKYLFRKEGQNVTLSCEQNLNHDAMYWYRQDPGQGLRLIYYSQIVNDFQKGDIAEGYSVSREKKESFPLTVTSAQKNPTAFYLCASQLQGRYTFGSGTRLTVV.

V is TRBV5-5 and J is TRBJ1-4; D possibly corresponds to TRBD1 (5 bases). V lost 6 bases to trimming and J lost 2 bases, with 14 bases between them. Germline V lookup: CDR1 SGHKS, CDR2 YYEKEE (reference sequence). The CDR3 is made up of 15 amino acids. CDR3 sequence (DNA): TGTGCCAGCACCCGTGCGGGGACCACTAATGAAAAACTGTTTTTT. This gives the protein CASTRAGTTNEKLFF.

The chain has TRBV9 and TRBJ1-2, with no clear D. CDR3 size: 13 residues. Germline assignment: CDR1 SGDLS and CDR2 YYNGEE. V was trimmed by 0 bases and J by 2 bases, leaving 5 bases between them. DNA for the CDR3: TGTGCCAGCAGCGTAGCACAAAACTATGGCTACACCTTC. Residues: CASSVAQNYGYTF.

The count of this clone is one. The chain joins TRBV3-1 (or the pseudogene TRBV3-2) to TRBJ1-6; 8 bases map to TRBD1. The CDR3 extends over 14 amino acids. The trim removed 5 bases at V and 7 bases at J, leaving 4 bases unmatched. Germline V CDR1 and CDR2: LGHDT, YNNKEL (reference sequence). CDR3 nucleotides: TGTGCCAGCAGCTCACAGGGGGGCAATTCACCCCTCCACTTT. This encodes CASSSQGGNSPLHF.